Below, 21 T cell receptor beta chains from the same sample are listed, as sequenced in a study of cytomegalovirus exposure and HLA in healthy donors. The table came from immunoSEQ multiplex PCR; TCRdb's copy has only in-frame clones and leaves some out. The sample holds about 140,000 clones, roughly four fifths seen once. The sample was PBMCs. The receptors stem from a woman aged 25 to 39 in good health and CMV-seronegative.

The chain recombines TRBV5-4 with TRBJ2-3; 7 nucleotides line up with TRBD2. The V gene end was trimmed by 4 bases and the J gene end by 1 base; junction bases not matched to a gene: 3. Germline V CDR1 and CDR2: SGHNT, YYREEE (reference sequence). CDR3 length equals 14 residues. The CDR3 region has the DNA TGTGCCAGCAGCATTGGGGGGGGCACAGATACGCAGTATTTT. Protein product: CASSIGGGTDTQYF.

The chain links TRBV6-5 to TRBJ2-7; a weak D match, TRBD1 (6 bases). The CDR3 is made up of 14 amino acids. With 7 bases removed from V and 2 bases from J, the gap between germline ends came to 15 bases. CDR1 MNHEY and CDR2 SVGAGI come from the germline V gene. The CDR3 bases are TGTGCCAGCAAGCGTGGGCAGGGGACCTACGAGCAGTACTTC. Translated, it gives CASKRGQGTYEQYF.

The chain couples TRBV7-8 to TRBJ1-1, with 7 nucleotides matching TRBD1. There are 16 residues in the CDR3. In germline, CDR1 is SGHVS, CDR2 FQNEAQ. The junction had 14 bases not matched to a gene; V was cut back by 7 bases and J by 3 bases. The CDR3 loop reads CASKKTGINLDTEAFF. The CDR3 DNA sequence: TGTGCCAGCAAAAAGACAGGGATAAATTTGGACACTGAAGCTTTCTTT.

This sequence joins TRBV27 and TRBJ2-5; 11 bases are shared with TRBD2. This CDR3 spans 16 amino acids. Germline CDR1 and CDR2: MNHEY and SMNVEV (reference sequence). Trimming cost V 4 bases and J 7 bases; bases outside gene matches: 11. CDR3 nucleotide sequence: TGTGCCAGCAGTTCTAGCGGGGGGTCCGGGATGAGGACCCAGTACTTC. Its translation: CASSSSGGSGMRTQYF.

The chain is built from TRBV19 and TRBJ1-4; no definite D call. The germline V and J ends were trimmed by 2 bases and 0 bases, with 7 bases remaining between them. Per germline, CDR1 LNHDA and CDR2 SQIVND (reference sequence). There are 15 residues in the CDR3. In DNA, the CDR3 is TGTGCCAGTAGTATAAGTACTGCAACTAATGAAAAACTGTTTTTT. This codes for CASSISTATNEKLFF.

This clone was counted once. The CDR3 protein is CSVRTGAGNTIYF. The CDR3, as DNA: TGCAGCGTTCGGACAGGGGCTGGAAACACCATATATTTT. V usage is TRBV29-1 and J usage is TRBJ1-3; 9 bases map to TRBD1. The CDR3 has 13 residues. Trimming at V came to 5 bases and at J to 2 bases, leaving 1 base not matched to a gene. The germline V gene encodes CDR1 SQVTM and CDR2 ANQGSEA.

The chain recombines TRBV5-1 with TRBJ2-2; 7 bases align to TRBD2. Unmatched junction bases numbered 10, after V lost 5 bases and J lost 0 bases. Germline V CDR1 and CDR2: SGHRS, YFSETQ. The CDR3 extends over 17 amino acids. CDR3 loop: CASSRTIGGANTGELFF. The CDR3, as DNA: TGCGCCAGCAGTCGTACCATTGGGGGGGCGAACACCGGGGAGCTGTTTTTT.

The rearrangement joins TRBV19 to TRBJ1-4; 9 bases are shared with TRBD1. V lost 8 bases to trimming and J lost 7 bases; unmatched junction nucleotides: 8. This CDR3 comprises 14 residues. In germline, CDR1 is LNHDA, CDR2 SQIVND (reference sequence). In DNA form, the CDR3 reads TGTGCCAGTTCGGCCGGGACAGGGCTTGAAAAACTGTTTTTT. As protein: CASSAGTGLEKLFF. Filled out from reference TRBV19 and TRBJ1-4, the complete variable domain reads DGGITQSPKYLFRKEGQNVTLSCEQNLNHDAMYWYRQDPGQGLRLIYYSQIVNDFQKGDIAEGYSVSREKKESFPLTVTSAQKNPTAFYLCASSAGTGLEKLFFGSGTQLSVL.

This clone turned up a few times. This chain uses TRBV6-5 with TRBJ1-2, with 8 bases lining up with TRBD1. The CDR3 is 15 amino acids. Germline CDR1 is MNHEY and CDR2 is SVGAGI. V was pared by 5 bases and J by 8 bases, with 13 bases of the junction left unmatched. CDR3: CASSHPDRAVGGYTF. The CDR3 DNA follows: TGTGCCAGCAGTCACCCGGACAGGGCGGTTGGGGGCTACACCTTC.

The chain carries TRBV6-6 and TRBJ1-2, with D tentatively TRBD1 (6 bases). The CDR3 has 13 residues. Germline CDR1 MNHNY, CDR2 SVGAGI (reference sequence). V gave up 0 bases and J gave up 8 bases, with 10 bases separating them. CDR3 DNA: TGTGCCAGCAGTTACTCGGGGGGGCAGGGCTACACCTTC. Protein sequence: CASSYSGGQGYTF.

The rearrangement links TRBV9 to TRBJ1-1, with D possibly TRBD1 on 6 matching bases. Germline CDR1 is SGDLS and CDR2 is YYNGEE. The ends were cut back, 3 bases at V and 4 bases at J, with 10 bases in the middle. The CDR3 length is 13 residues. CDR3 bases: TGTGCCAGCAGCGACAGGGTTGGCACTGAAGCTTTCTTT. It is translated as CASSDRVGTEAFF.

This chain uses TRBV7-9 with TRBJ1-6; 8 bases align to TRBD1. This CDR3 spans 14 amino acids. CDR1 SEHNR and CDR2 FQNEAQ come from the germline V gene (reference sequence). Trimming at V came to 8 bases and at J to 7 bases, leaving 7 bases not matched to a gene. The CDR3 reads CASGFGQGNSPLHF. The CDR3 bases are TGTGCCAGCGGATTCGGACAGGGAAATTCACCCCTCCACTTT.

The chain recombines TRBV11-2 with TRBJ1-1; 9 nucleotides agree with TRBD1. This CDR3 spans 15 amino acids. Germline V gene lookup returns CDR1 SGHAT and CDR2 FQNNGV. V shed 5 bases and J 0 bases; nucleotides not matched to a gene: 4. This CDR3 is CASSRGTGMNTEAFF. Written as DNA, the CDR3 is TGTGCCAGCAGCCGCGGGACAGGGATGAACACTGAAGCTTTCTTT. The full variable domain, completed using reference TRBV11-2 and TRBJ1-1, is EAGVAQSPRYKIIEKRQSVAFWCNPISGHATLYWYQQILGQGPKLLIQFQNNGVVDDSQLPKDRFSAERLKGVDSTLKIQPAKLEDSAVYLCASSRGTGMNTEAFFGQGTRLTVV.

CDR3 DNA: TGTGCCACCAGCAGACCGAGCGGGGGGTACTACGAGCAGTACTTC. As protein: CATSRPSGGYYEQYF. This chain joins TRBV15 and TRBJ2-7; TRBD2 matches at 9 bases. Per germline, CDR1 LNHNV and CDR2 YYDKDF (reference sequence). With 2 bases clipped from V and 3 bases from J, the junction kept 5 bases outside the gene matches. This CDR3 contains 15 residues.

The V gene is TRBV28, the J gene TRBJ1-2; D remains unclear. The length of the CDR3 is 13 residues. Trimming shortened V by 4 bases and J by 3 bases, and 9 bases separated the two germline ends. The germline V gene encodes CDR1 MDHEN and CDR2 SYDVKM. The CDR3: CASSSTGYYGYTF. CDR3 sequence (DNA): TGTGCCAGCAGTTCTACCGGTTACTATGGCTACACCTTC.

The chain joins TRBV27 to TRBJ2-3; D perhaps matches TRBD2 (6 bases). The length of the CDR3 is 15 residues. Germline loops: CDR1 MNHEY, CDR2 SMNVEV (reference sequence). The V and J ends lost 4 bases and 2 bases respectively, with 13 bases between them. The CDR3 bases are TGTGCCAGCAGTTCCGTAGCGGAACTCACAGATACGCAGTATTTT. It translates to CASSSVAELTDTQYF.

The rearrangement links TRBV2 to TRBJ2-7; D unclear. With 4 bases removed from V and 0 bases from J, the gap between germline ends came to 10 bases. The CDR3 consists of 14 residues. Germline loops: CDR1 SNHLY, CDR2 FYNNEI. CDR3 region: CASSVEVSSYEQYF. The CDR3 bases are TGTGCCAGCAGTGTTGAGGTGAGCTCCTACGAGCAGTACTTC.

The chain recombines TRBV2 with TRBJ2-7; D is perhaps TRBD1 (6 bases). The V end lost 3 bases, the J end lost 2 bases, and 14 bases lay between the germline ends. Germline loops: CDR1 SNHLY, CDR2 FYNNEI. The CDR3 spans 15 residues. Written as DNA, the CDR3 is TGTGCCAGCAGTGAGCAACAGGGATTTACCTACGAGCAGTACTTC. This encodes CASSEQQGFTYEQYF. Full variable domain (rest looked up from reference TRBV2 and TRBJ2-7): EPEVTQTPSHQVTQMGQEVILRCVPISNHLYFYWYRQILGQKVEFLVSFYNNEISEKSEIFDDQFSVERPDGSNFTLKIRSTKLEDSAMYFCASSEQQGFTYEQYFGPGTRLTVT.

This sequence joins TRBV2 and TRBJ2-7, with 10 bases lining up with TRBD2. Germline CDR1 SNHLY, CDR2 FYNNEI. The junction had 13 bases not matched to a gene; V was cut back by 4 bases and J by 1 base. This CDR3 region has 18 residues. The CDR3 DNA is TGTGCCAGCAGTGGCCATAGCGGGGGGATGAGGGTTTCCTACGAGCAGTACTTC. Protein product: CASSGHSGGMRVSYEQYF.

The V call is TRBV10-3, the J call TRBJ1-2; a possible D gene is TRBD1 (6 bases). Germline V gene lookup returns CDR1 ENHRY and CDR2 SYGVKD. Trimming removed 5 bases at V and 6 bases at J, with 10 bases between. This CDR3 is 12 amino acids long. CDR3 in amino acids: CAISSGTNGYTF. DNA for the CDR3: TGTGCCATCAGTTCCGGGACAAATGGCTACACCTTC.

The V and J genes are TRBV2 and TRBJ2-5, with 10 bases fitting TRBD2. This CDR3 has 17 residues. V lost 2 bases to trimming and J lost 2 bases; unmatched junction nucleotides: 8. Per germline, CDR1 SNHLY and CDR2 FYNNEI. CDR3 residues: CASSELSGGPGQETQYF. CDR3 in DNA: TGTGCCAGCAGTGAACTTAGCGGGGGGCCCGGACAAGAGACCCAGTACTTC. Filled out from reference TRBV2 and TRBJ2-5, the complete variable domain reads EPEVTQTPSHQVTQMGQEVILRCVPISNHLYFYWYRQILGQKVEFLVSFYNNEISEKSEIFDDQFSVERPDGSNFTLKIRSTKLEDSAMYFCASSELSGGPGQETQYFGPGTRLLVL.